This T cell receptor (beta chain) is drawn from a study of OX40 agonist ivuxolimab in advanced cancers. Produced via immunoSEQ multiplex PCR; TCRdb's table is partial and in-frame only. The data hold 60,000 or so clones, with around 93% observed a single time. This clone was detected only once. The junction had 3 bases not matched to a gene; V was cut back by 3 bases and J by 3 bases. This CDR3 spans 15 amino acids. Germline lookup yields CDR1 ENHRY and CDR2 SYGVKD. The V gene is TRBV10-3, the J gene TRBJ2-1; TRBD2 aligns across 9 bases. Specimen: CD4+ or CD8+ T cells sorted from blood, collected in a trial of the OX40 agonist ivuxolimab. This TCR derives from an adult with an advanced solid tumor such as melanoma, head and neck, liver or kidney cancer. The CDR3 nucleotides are TGTGCCATCAGTGATAGAGCGGGAGGCTACAATGAGCAGTTCTTC. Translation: CAISDRAGGYNEQFF.